This T cell receptor beta chain is drawn from a study of CD8+ T cells in alopecia areata. Broader study findings: Sharing of TCR sequences between patients (possibly for HLA-related reasons) was less clear than in mice. Affected scalp, especially in alopecia totalis/universalis, had a higher clonality than normal scalp did.

Sequencing templates came from extracted RNA that was reverse transcribed into cDNA. Profiled with immunoSEQ multiplex PCR; TCRdb holds only in-frame clones, not every one. The data contain about 180,000 clones, over 55% of them singletons. Of note for this clone: The antigen remains undetermined.

Germline values: CDR1 LGHNA, CDR2 YSLEER. Trimming pared 1 base from V and 6 bases from J, leaving 10 bases between. The CDR3 is 13 amino acids. The input for sequencing was CD4+ T cells sorted from blood, taken at week 0. This sequence joins TRBV4-3 and TRBJ2-7, with D perhaps matching TRBD1 (5 bases). This receptor was obtained from a human donor with alopecia areata. This chain's CDR3 is CASSQVRGGEQYF. The CDR3 coding sequence is TGCGCCAGCAGCCAAGTAAGGGGCGGCGAGCAGTACTTC.